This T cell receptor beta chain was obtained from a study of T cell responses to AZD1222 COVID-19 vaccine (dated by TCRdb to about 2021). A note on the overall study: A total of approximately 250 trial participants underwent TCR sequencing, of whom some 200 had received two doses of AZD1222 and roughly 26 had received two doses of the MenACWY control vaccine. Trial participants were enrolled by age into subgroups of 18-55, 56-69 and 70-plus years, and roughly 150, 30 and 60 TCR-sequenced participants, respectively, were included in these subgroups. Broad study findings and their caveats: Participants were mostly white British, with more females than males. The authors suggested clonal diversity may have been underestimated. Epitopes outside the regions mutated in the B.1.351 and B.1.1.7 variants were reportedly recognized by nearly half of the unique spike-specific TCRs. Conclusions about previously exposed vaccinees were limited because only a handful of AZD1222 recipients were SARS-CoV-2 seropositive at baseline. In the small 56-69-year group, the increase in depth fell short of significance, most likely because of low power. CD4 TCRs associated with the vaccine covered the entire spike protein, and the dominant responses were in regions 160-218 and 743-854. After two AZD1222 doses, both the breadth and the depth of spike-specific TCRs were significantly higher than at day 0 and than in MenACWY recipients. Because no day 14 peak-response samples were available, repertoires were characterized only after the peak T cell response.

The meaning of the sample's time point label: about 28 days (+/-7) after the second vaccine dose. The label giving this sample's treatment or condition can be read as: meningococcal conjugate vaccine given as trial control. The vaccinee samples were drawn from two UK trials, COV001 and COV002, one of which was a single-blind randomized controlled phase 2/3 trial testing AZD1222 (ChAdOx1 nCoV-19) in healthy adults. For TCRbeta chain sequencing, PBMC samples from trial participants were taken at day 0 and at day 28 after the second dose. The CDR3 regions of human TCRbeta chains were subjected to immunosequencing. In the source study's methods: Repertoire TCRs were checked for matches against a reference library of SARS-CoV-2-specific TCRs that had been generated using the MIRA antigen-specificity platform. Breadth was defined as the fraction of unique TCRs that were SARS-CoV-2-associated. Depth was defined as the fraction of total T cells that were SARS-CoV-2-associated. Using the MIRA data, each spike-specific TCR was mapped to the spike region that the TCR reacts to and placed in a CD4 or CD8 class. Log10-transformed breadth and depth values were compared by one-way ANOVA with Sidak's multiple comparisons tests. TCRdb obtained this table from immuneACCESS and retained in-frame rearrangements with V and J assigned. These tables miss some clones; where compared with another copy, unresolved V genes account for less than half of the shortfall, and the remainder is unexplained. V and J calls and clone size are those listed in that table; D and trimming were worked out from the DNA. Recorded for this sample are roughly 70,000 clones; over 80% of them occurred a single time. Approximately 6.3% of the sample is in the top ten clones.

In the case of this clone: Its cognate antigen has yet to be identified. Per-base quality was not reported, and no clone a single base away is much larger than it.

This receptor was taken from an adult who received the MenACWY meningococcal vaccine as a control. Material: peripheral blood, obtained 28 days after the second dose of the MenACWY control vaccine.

The CDR3 here reads CASSLGASNTGELFF. The bases are TGTGCCAGCAGCCTAGGGGCTTCGAACACCGGGGAGCTGTTTTTT. Here the chain combines TRBV5-5 and TRBJ2-2, with TRBD1 perhaps the D gene, on 5 matching bases. V sheds 4 bases and J sheds 0 bases, leaving 10 bases between their ends. CDR1 and CDR2 are read off the germline V gene (reference sequence) as SGHKS and YYEKEE. The CDR3 covers 15 residues, taking in both the cysteine and the phenylalanine. Here the CDR3 DNA is all that survives: 45 bases in frame from base 1.